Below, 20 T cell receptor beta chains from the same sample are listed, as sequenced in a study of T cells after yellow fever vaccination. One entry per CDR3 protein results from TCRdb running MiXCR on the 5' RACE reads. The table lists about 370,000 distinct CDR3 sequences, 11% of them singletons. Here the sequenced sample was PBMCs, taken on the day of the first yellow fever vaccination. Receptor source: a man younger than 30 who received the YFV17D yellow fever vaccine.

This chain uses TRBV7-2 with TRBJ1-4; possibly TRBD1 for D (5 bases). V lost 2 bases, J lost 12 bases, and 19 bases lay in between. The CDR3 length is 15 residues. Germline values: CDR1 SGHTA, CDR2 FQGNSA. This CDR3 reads CASSLTPRGGLELFF. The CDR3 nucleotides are TGTGCCAGCAGCTTAACCCCCCGGGGGGGGTTGGAACTGTTTTTT.

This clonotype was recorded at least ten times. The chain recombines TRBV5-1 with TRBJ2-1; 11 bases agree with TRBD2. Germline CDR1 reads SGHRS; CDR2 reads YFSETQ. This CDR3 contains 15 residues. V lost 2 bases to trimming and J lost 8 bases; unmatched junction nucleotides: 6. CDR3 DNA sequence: TGCGCCAGCAGCTTCATCAGACTAGCGGGGTATGAGCAGTTCTTC. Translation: CASSFIRLAGYEQFF.

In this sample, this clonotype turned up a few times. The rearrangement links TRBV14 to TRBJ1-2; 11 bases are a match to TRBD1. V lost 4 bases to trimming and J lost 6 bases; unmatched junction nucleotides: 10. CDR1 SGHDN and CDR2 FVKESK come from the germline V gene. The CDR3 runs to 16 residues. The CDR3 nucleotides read TGTGCCAGCAGCCTCCCCGGGACAGGGGGAGTTGATGGCTACACCTTC. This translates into CASSLPGTGGVDGYTF.

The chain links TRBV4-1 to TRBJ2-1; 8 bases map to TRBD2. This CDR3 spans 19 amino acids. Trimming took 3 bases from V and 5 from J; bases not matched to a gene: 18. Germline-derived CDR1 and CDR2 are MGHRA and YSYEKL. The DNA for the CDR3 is TGCGCCAGCAGCCACTCTAGAACCGGCCGGGGGGGCCGCAACAATGAGCAGTTCTTC. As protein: CASSHSRTGRGGRNNEQFF.

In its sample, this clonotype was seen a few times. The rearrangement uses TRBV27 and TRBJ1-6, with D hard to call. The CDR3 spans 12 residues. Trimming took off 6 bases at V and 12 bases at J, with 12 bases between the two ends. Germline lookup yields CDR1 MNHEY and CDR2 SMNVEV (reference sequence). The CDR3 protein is CASRDPFKPLHF. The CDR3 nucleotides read TGTGCCAGCAGGGACCCCTTTAAACCCCTCCACTTT.

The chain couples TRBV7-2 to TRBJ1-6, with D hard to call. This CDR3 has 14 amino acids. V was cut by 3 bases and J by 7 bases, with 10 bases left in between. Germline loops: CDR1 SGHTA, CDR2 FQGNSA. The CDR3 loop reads CASSFPYSNSPLHF. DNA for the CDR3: TGTGCCAGCAGCTTTCCGTACTCCAATTCACCCCTCCACTTT.

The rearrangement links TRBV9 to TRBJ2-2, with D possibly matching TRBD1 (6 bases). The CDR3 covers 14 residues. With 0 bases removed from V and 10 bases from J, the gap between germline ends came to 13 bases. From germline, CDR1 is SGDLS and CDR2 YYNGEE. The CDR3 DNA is TGTGCCAGCAGCGTAGGAGGGGGTTTCGCGGAGCTGTTTTTT. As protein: CASSVGGGFAELFF.

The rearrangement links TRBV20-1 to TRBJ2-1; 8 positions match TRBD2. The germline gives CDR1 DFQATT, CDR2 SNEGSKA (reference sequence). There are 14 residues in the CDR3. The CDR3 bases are TGCACCCCCGGGGGGGCGAAGGCCTACAATGAGCAGTTCTTC. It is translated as CTPGGAKAYNEQFF.

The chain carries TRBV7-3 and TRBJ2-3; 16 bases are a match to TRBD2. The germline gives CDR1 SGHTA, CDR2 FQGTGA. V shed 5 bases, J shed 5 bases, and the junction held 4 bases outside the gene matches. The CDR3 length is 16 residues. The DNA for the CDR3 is TGTGCCAGCAGCGCGGGACTAGCGGGGGGGCAAGATACGCAGTATTTT. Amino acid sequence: CASSAGLAGGQDTQYF.

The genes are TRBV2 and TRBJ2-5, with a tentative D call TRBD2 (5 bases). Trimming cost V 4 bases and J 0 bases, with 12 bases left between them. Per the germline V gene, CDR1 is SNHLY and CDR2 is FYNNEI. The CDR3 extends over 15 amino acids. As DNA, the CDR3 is TGTGCCAGCAGTGGCGGCCCGGGGTACCAAGAGACCCAGTACTTC. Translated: CASSGGPGYQETQYF.

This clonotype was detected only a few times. CDR3 loop: CASSLNWDRGRMETQYF. As DNA, the CDR3 is TGTGCCAGCAGCTTAAACTGGGACAGGGGGCGAATGGAGACCCAGTACTTC. The V gene is TRBV7-2, the J gene TRBJ2-5; 12 positions agree with TRBD1. This CDR3 has 17 amino acids. The J segment lost 5 bases and the V segment lost 2 bases, leaving 9 bases of the junction unmatched. Germline CDR1 is SGHTA and CDR2 is FQGNSA.

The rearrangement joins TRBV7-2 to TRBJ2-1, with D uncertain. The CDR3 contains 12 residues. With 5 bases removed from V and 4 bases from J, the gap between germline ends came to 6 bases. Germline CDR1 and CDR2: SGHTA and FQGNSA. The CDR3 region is CASSRGYNEQFF. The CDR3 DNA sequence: TGTGCCAGCAGCCGCGGATACAATGAGCAGTTCTTC.

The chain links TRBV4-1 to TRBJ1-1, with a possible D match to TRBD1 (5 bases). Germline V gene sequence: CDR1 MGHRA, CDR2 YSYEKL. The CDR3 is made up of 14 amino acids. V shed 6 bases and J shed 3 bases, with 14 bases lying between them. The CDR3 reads CASRTVGGDTEAFF. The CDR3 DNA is TGCGCCAGCAGGACTGTGGGGGGGGACACTGAAGCTTTCTTT.

DNA for the CDR3: TGCGCCAGCAGCTTGGCCACAGCTGAGACCCAGTACTTC. Translation: CASSLATAETQYF. This chain links TRBV5-1 with TRBJ2-5; D call uncertain. CDR3 length: 13 amino acids. Germline CDR1 SGHRS, CDR2 YFSETQ. The V end was cut by 0 bases, the J end by 5 bases, with 8 bases between.

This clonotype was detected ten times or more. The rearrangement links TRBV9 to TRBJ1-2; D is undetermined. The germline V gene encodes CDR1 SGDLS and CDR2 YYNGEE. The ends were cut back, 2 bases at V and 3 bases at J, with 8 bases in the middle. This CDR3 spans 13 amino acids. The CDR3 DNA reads TGTGCCAGCAGCGTCGGACCTGACTATGGCTACACCTTC. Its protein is CASSVGPDYGYTF.

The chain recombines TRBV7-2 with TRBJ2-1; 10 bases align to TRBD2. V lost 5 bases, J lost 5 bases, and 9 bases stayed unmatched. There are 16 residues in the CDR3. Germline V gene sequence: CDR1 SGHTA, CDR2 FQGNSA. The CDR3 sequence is CASSLTKRGGNNEQFF. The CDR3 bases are TGTGCCAGCAGCCTTACGAAGCGGGGGGGGAACAATGAGCAGTTCTTC.

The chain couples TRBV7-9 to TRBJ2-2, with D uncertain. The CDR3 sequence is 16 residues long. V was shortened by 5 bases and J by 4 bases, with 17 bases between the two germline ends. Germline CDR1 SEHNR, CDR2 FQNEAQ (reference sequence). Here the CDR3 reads CASSGSKDVFTGELFF. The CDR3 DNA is TGTGCCAGCAGCGGAAGCAAGGATGTGTTCACCGGGGAGCTGTTTTTT.

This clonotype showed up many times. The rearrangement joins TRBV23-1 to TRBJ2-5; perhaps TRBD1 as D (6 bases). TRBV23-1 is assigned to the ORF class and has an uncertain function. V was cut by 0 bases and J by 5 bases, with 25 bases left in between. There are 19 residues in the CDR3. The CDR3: CASSQSGLRMDRGRETQYF. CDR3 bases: TGCGCCAGCAGTCAATCGGGTCTTCGTATGGACAGAGGTCGGGAGACCCAGTACTTC.

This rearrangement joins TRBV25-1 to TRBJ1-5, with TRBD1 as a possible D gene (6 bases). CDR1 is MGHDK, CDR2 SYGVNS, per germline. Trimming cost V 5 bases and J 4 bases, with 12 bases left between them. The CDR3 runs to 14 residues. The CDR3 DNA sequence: TGTGCCAGCAGTACAACAGGGCCAAATCAGCCCCAGCATTTT. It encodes CASSTTGPNQPQHF. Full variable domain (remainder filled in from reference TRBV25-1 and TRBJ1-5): EADIYQTPRYLVIGTGKKITLECSQTMGHDKMYWYQQDPGMELHLIHYSYGVNSTEKGDLSSESTVSRIRTEHFPLTLESARPSHTSQYLCASSTTGPNQPQHFGDGTRLSIL.

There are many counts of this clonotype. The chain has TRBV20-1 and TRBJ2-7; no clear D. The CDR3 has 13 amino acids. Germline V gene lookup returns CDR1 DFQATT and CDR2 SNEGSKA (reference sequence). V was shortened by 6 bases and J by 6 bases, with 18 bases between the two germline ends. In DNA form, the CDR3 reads TGCAGTGCCGAAGCCACGATGGGTGGCGAGCAGTACGTC. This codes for CSAEATMGGEQYV.